Presented here are 9 T cell receptor beta chains from one specimen sequenced in a study of blood T cell repertoires in COVID-19. The repertoire was sequenced with immunoSEQ multiplex PCR; TCRdb's copy has only in-frame clones and lacks some. The table records 200,000 to 250,000 clones, more than 85% of them present only once. The sample taken for sequencing was peripheral blood. All receptors derive from a man between 60 and 70 years old with COVID-19, enrolled during active disease.

The chain is built from TRBV6-2 or TRBV6-3 and TRBJ1-4, with 7 bases matching TRBD1. Germline CDR1 MNHEY, CDR2 SVGEGT. V gave up 5 bases and J gave up 3 bases; unmatched junction bases: 6. This CDR3 is built from 15 residues. The CDR3 reads CASSTRDSPNEKLFF. In DNA form, the CDR3 reads TGTGCCAGCAGTACACGGGACAGCCCTAATGAAAAACTGTTTTTT.

The J gene is TRBJ2-3, the V gene TRBV5-4; 7 nucleotides line up with TRBD2. V dropped 0 bases and J dropped 6; count of bases not matched to a gene: 7. The CDR3 is made up of 15 amino acids. CDR1 and CDR2 from the germline V gene are SGHNT and YYREEE (reference sequence). The CDR3 region is CASSLEQVGGDTQYF. The CDR3 DNA is TGTGCCAGCAGCTTGGAACAGGTCGGGGGGGATACGCAGTATTTT. The full variable domain, with the rest looked up from reference TRBV5-4 and TRBJ2-3, is ETGVTQSPTHLIKTRGQQVTLRCSSQSGHNTVSWYQQALGQGPQFIFQYYREEENGRGNFPPRFSGLQFPNYSSELNVNALELDDSALYLCASSLEQVGGDTQYFGPGTRLTVL.

The chain has TRBV12-3 or TRBV12-4 and TRBJ1-3; D is unclear. Trimming took off 3 bases at V and 4 bases at J, with 7 bases between the two ends. The CDR3 contains 13 residues. CDR3 residues: CASSFPQGNTIYF. CDR3 in DNA: TGTGCCAGCAGTTTTCCTCAGGGAAACACCATATATTTT.

This chain links TRBV7-3 with TRBJ2-3; 10 bases agree with TRBD2. With 5 bases clipped from V and 4 bases from J, the junction kept 15 bases outside the gene matches. The CDR3 contains 18 residues. Germline V lookup: CDR1 SGHTA, CDR2 FQGTGA. CDR3: CASSLPPKAGGPADTQYF. The CDR3 coding sequence is TGTGCCAGCAGCCTCCCGCCCAAAGCGGGGGGGCCAGCAGATACGCAGTATTTT.

V is TRBV21-1 and J is TRBJ2-1; the table assigns TRBD1, which was not confirmed against the DNA. TRBV21-1 constitutes a pseudogene. The CDR3 extends over 16 amino acids. For the CDR3, the DNA is TGTGCCAGCAGCAAGGTAGCAGGGGTTTCCTACAATGAGCAGTTCTTC. Encoded protein: CASSKVAGVSYNEQFF.

The chain is built from TRBV27 and TRBJ2-1, with D possibly TRBD2 on 6 matching bases. The CDR3 runs 14 residues. Germline V gene lookup returns CDR1 MNHEY and CDR2 SMNVEV (reference sequence). V was trimmed by 3 bases and J by 10 bases, leaving 16 bases between them. The CDR3 here is CASSFPSPGREQFF. The CDR3 coding sequence is TGTGCCAGCAGTTTCCCCAGCCCGGGGAGGGAGCAGTTCTTC.

Only one count was recorded for this clone. The chain recombines TRBV12-3 or TRBV12-4 with TRBJ1-4; 9 bases are a match to TRBD1. CDR3 length: 13 amino acids. The ends lost 4 bases at V and 6 bases at J; junction bases unmatched: 0. CDR3 sequence: CASSWDRDEKLFF. As DNA, the CDR3 is TGTGCCAGCAGTTGGGACAGGGATGAAAAACTGTTTTTT.

V and J are TRBV18 and TRBJ2-7; tentatively, D is TRBD2 (5 bases). CDR3 length: 15 amino acids. Deletions cut 3 bases from V and 0 bases from J, with 12 bases between. Looked up from germline, CDR1 is KGHSH and CDR2 is LQKENI. The CDR3 here is CASSPREGSSYEQYF. The CDR3 DNA is TGTGCCAGCTCACCCCGCGAGGGAAGCTCCTACGAGCAGTACTTC. Variable domain in full (rest from reference TRBV18 and TRBJ2-7): NAGVMQNPRHLVRRRGQEARLRCSPMKGHSHVYWYRQLPEEGLKFMVYLQKENIIDESGMPKERFSAEFPKEGPSILRIQQVVRGDSAAYFCASSPREGSSYEQYFGPGTRLTVT.

The chain carries TRBV7-3 and TRBJ1-5; TRBD1 might be the D (5 bases). Per the germline V gene, CDR1 is SGHTA and CDR2 is FQGTGA. V was trimmed by 5 bases and J by 5 bases, leaving 16 bases between them. The length of the CDR3 is 15 residues. The CDR3 coding sequence is TGTGCCAGCAGCCCAATCGGGGGTTCGGATCAGCCCCAGCATTTT. This sequence encodes CASSPIGGSDQPQHF. Using reference TRBV7-3 and TRBJ1-5 for the parts outside the CDR3, the full variable domain is GAGVSQTPSNKVTEKGKYVELRCDPISGHTALYWYRQSLGQGPEFLIYFQGTGAADDSGLPNDRFFAVRPEGSVSTLKIQRTERGDSAVYLCASSPIGGSDQPQHFGDGTRLSIL.